The clone carrying this TCR beta chain was picked up one time. The record originates from a study of T-cell memory formation after mild COVID-19. TCRdb recomputed calls from the 5' RACE reads with MiXCR, one row per CDR3 protein. The profile shows 250,000 to 400,000 distinct CDR3 sequences, roughly an eighth of them singletons. This CDR3 has 13 residues. From germline, CDR1 is SQVTM and CDR2 ANQGSEA. The V segment lost 3 bases and the J segment 3 bases; nucleotides outside the gene matches: 3. This TCR derives from a man younger than 35 who had mild COVID-19 (a few samples of this study predate the infection). Cell type and time point are not known. The V gene is TRBV29-1, the J gene TRBJ2-3; 7 bases are a match to TRBD1. The sample taken for sequencing was PBMCs or a T cell subset sorted from them (not recorded which). This chain's CDR3 is CSVEDRITDTQYF. The CDR3 nucleotides are TGCAGCGTTGAGGACAGGATAACAGATACGCAGTATTTT.